The next 21 T cell receptor beta chains were all read from a single sample in a study of T cells in Graves' hyperthyroidism and ophthalmopathy. TCR beta CDR3 regions were amplified from RNA. First-round RT-PCR with HTBI primers amplified the TCR CDR3 region. TCRdb itself ran the multiplex PCR reads through MiXCR, one entry per CDR3 protein. Seen here are approximately 270,000 distinct CDR3 sequences, just over 14% observed once, and the top ten hold about an eighth. The specimen sequenced was blood. These receptors were obtained from a middle-aged woman with Graves' hyperthyroidism that later progressed to Graves' ophthalmopathy.

In this sample, this clonotype turned up many times. The V and J genes are TRBV7-9 and TRBJ2-1; no clear D gene. Between the trimmed V and J ends, which lost 5 bases and 12 bases, there was a span of 14 bases. Germline CDR1 is SEHNR and CDR2 is FQNEAQ (reference sequence). The length of the CDR3 is 12 residues. The CDR3 here is CASSPTSDGQFF. In DNA form, the CDR3 reads TGTGCCAGCAGCCCGACTTCGGATGGGCAGTTCTTC.

This clonotype was recorded at least ten times. This sequence joins TRBV29-1 and TRBJ2-7; possibly TRBD1 for D (6 bases). CDR3 length: 20 amino acids. V was cut by 2 bases and J by 0 bases, with 29 bases left in between. In germline, CDR1 is SQVTM, CDR2 ANQGSEA. The CDR3 reads CSVELYGVRGRTPSSYEQYF. The CDR3 DNA follows: TGCAGCGTTGAATTGTACGGAGTCAGGGGCCGCACACCGAGCTCCTACGAGCAGTACTTC.

The chain carries TRBV9 and TRBJ2-6, with D perhaps TRBD2 (6 bases). Germline V gene data show CDR1 as SGDLS and CDR2 as YYNGEE. Trimming stripped 6 bases from V and 0 bases from J, with 16 bases between. The CDR3 totals 17 residues. In DNA, the CDR3 is TGTGCCAGCATCCCTCCCGCCGGGGGCTCTGGGGCCAACGTCCTGACTTTC. It is translated as CASIPPAGGSGANVLTF.

This clonotype was seen repeatedly, ten times or more. The gene calls are TRBV2 and TRBJ2-2; D gene ambiguous. V gave up 6 bases and J gave up 4 bases, with 18 bases separating them. Germline V gene lookup returns CDR1 SNHLY and CDR2 FYNNEI. This CDR3 region has 16 residues. The CDR3 DNA sequence: TGTGCCAGCAGGGAGTTATTCGGAAATCCCACCGGGGAGCTGTTTTTT. It codes for CASRELFGNPTGELFF.

This clonotype was seen ten or more times. The rearrangement links TRBV13 to TRBJ2-7, with D perhaps TRBD1 (7 bases). Looked up from germline, CDR1 is PRHDT and CDR2 is FYEKMQ (reference sequence). The V and J ends lost 5 bases and 4 bases respectively, with 12 bases between them. The CDR3 is 13 amino acids. CDR3 nucleotide sequence: TGTGCCAGCAGCGGCGGGACAGCTTACGAGCAGTACTTC. It is translated as CASSGGTAYEQYF. The entire variable domain, with the rest obtained from reference TRBV13 and TRBJ2-7, is as follows: AAGVIQSPRHLIKEKRETATLKCYPIPRHDTVYWYQQGPGQDPQFLISFYEKMQSDKGSIPDRFSAQQFSDYHSELNMSSLELGDSALYFCASSGGTAYEQYFGPGTRLTVT.

This clonotype was seen repeatedly, ten times or more. This could be a read error, since a much larger clone is one nucleotide away. This rearrangement joins TRBV11-2 to TRBJ2-1; D is unclear. Germline V gene data show CDR1 as SGHAT and CDR2 as FQNNGV. This CDR3 spans 14 amino acids. Trimming removed 8 bases at V and 0 bases at J, with 11 bases between. CDR3 sequence (DNA): TGTGCCAGCGGCCGACTGAGCTCCTACAATGAGCAGTTCTTC. Translation: CASGRLSSYNEQFF.

This clonotype has ten or more counts. The chain combines TRBV10-3 with TRBJ2-7, with 7 nucleotides matching TRBD1. This CDR3 comprises 16 residues. V shed 0 bases and J 1 base; nucleotides not matched to a gene: 6. The germline CDR1 and CDR2 sequences are ENHRY and SYGVKD. CDR3 residues: CAISESTGPLSYEQYF. The DNA for the CDR3 is TGTGCCATCAGTGAGTCGACAGGGCCTCTTTCCTACGAGCAGTACTTC.

The table lists this clonotype with many counts. This sequence joins TRBV7-2 and TRBJ1-1; TRBD1 is a possible D gene (6 bases). The CDR3 spans 13 residues. V was trimmed by 5 bases and J by 3 bases, leaving 10 bases between them. Per the germline V gene, CDR1 is SGHTA and CDR2 is FQGNSA. The CDR3 is CASSLGAYTEAFF. The CDR3 DNA follows: TGTGCCAGCAGCCTGGGGGCCTACACTGAAGCTTTCTTT.

This clonotype was counted at least ten times. The chain links TRBV4-1 to TRBJ2-5, with D perhaps TRBD1 (6 bases). Deletions cut 2 bases from V and 2 bases from J, with 15 bases between. Looked up from germline, CDR1 is MGHRA and CDR2 is YSYEKL. The CDR3 is 16 residues long. The CDR3 sequence: CASSQIGRGGQETQYF. CDR3 bases: TGCGCCAGCAGCCAAATTGGGAGAGGGGGTCAAGAGACCCAGTACTTC.

At least ten counts were recorded for this clonotype. The chain links TRBV7-2 to TRBJ2-3; no definite D call. V lost 3 bases and J 3 bases, leaving 16 bases between the germline ends. The CDR3 sequence is 16 residues long. The germline CDR1 and CDR2 sequences are SGHTA and FQGNSA. CDR3 nucleotides: TGTGCCAGCAGCTTCCCTCCGAGTGCTATGACAGATACGCAGTATTTT. Residues: CASSFPPSAMTDTQYF.

This rearrangement joins TRBV19 to TRBJ2-1, with 13 bases lining up with TRBD2. Germline V CDR1 and CDR2: LNHDA, SQIVND (reference sequence). The CDR3 sequence is 14 residues long. With 10 bases clipped from V and 8 bases from J, the junction kept 8 bases outside the gene matches. The DNA of the CDR3 is TGTGCCACCACTGGACTAGCGGGAGATTATGAGCAGTTCTTC. Its protein is CATTGLAGDYEQFF. Full variable domain (missing parts from reference TRBV19 and TRBJ2-1): DGGITQSPKYLFRKEGQNVTLSCEQNLNHDAMYWYRQDPGQGLRLIYYSQIVNDFQKGDIAEGYSVSREKKESFPLTVTSAQKNPTAFYLCATTGLAGDYEQFFGPGTRLTVL.

This clonotype has a count of ten or more. This rearrangement joins TRBV15 to TRBJ1-6; perhaps TRBD1 as D (5 bases). The CDR3 consists of 15 residues. V was pared by 1 base and J by 5 bases, with 9 bases between. Looked up from germline, CDR1 is LNHNV and CDR2 is YYDKDF (reference sequence). In DNA form, the CDR3 reads TGTGCCACCAGCAGAGTTCGAGGGGATAATTCACCCCTCCACTTT. This gives the protein CATSRVRGDNSPLHF.

This clonotype was seen ten or more times. The gene calls are TRBV18 and TRBJ1-1; 7 bases are shared with TRBD1. The CDR3 runs 16 residues. V gave up 3 bases and J gave up 5 bases; unmatched junction bases: 12. Germline CDR1 is KGHSH and CDR2 is LQKENI. The CDR3 reads CASSPMTGRARTEAFF. Written as DNA, the CDR3 is TGTGCCAGCTCACCTATGACAGGGAGGGCGCGGACTGAAGCTTTCTTT.

The V gene is TRBV6-1, the J gene TRBJ2-1; the D call may be TRBD1 or TRBD2 (5 bases each). This CDR3 has 17 residues. The V end lost 3 bases, the J end lost 0 bases, and 15 bases lay between the germline ends. CDR1 MNHNS and CDR2 SASEGT come from the germline V gene. DNA of the CDR3: TGTGCCAGCAGTGATGAACCGGGACCAAGCTCCTACAATGAGCAGTTCTTC. It yields the protein CASSDEPGPSSYNEQFF.

This clonotype was found many times. The chain links TRBV25-1 to TRBJ1-4; D is possibly TRBD1 (6 bases). CDR3 size: 16 residues. Germline V lookup: CDR1 MGHDK, CDR2 SYGVNS. Trimming left V 3 bases short and J 3 bases short, with 14 bases between. In DNA form, the CDR3 reads TGTGCCAGCAGTGACCGCGTGGGGGCGTCTAATGAAAAACTGTTTTTT. This codes for CASSDRVGASNEKLFF.

This clonotype was detected ten times or more. The rearrangement uses TRBV28 and TRBJ2-7; perhaps TRBD2 as D (5 bases). The CDR3 loop spans 13 amino acids. Germline values: CDR1 MDHEN, CDR2 SYDVKM. Trimming removed 6 bases from V and 1 base from J, with 10 bases in between. The CDR3 region has the DNA TGTGCCAGCAGCTTTGGGAGATCCTACGAGCAGTACTTC. Translated, it gives CASSFGRSYEQYF. The full variable domain, with the rest looked up from reference TRBV28 and TRBJ2-7, is DVKVTQSSRYLVKRTGEKVFLECVQDMDHENMFWYRQDPGLGLRLIYFSYDVKMKEKGDIPEGYSVSREKKERFSLILESASTNQTSMYLCASSFGRSYEQYFGPGTRLTVT.

At least ten counts were recorded for this clonotype. V gene TRBV7-9 combines with J gene TRBJ1-1, with 12 positions matching TRBD1. Germline V gene lookup returns CDR1 SEHNR and CDR2 FQNEAQ (reference sequence). J gave up 1 base and V 1 base, and 4 bases lay outside the gene matches. The CDR3 has 17 residues. This chain's CDR3 is CASSLGGQGARNTEAFF. The CDR3 region has the DNA TGTGCCAGCAGCTTAGGGGGACAGGGGGCCAGGAACACTGAAGCTTTCTTT.

This clonotype was detected only a few times. The chain carries TRBV7-9 and TRBJ1-2; TRBD1 matches 8 bases. Trimming at V came to 1 base and at J to 8 bases, leaving 12 bases not matched to a gene. Germline CDR1 reads SEHNR; CDR2 reads FQNEAQ (reference sequence). This CDR3 comprises 16 residues. CDR3 coding DNA: TGTGCCAGCAGCTTAGTTGGAGGTCCGACAGGGGACGGCTACACCTTC. It yields the protein CASSLVGGPTGDGYTF.

This chain joins TRBV5-1 and TRBJ1-1, with 9 bases aligning to TRBD1. V lost 2 bases and J lost 4; bases outside the gene matches: 6. The CDR3 is made up of 15 amino acids. The germline gives CDR1 SGHRS, CDR2 YFSETQ. DNA of the CDR3: TGCGCCAGCAGCTTAGGGACAGGGTCGGGCACTGAAGCTTTCTTT. It is translated as CASSLGTGSGTEAFF. Using reference TRBV5-1 and TRBJ1-1 for the parts outside the CDR3, the full variable domain is KAGVTQTPRYLIKTRGQQVTLSCSPISGHRSVSWYQQTPGQGLQFLFEYFSETQRNKGNFPGRFSGRQFSNSRSEMNVSTLELGDSALYLCASSLGTGSGTEAFFGQGTRLTVV.

This clonotype occurred many times. This chain connects TRBV20-1 to TRBJ2-7; D call uncertain. This CDR3 contains 15 residues. CDR1 is DFQATT and CDR2 is SNEGSKA in the germline V gene (reference sequence). V was pared by 6 bases and J by 0 bases, with 18 bases between. The CDR3 spells CSAQYVEDSSYEQYF. The CDR3, as DNA: TGCAGTGCCCAGTACGTCGAGGATAGCTCCTACGAGCAGTACTTC.

This clonotype was seen at least ten times. The rearrangement joins TRBV24-1 to TRBJ1-5, with D possibly matching TRBD1 (6 bases). The CDR3 is 14 residues long. Per the germline V gene, CDR1 is KGHDR and CDR2 is SFDVKD. The V end lost 6 bases, the J end lost 3 bases, and 11 bases lay between the germline ends. This chain's CDR3 is CATSTGKSNQPQHF. DNA for the CDR3: TGTGCCACCAGTACAGGGAAGTCCAATCAGCCCCAGCATTTT.